This TCR beta chain comes out of a study of siplizumab effects on memory and regulatory T cells. TCRdb's table, derived via immunoSEQ multiplex PCR, lists solely in-frame clones and lacks some. This sample has some 15,000 clones, with 35% to 45% found just once. Whole-study findings and limits: Roughly 80-95% of proliferating CD4+ or CD8+ clones defied assignment to a naive or memory phenotype. Naive T cells appeared more diverse than memory cells and seemed to be major alloresponse contributors. Among mappable alloreactive CD4+ clones, the Treg-derived fraction averaged around 63% with siplizumab versus more than 25% in controls. Alloreactive sequences from unstimulated CD4+ memory cells fell significantly with siplizumab.

In the mixed lymphocyte reaction, cells were cocultured for 5 to 6 days at 37°C. With regard to this clone: Its antigen is as yet unknown.

The V end was cut by 4 bases, the J end by 1 base, with 8 bases between. The CDR3 has 14 residues. Germline values: CDR1 SGHNT, CDR2 YENEEA. The receptor comes from a human donor in good health; the cells came from an allogeneic mixed lymphocyte reaction. Some clones in this sample may be carry-over from other donors' samples. The sequenced sample consisted of CFSE-low (dividing) CD4+ T cells sorted from an allogeneic mixed lymphocyte reaction. The gene calls are TRBV11-3 and TRBJ2-1; D perhaps matches TRBD1 (6 bases). CDR3 nucleotide sequence: TGTGCCAGCAGCTCTACAGGGTCCTACAATGAGCAGTTCTTC. Its protein is CASSSTGSYNEQFF.